The rows below give T cell receptor beta chains drawn from one sample of a study of blood T cell repertoires in COVID-19. TCRdb's table, derived via immunoSEQ multiplex PCR, lists solely in-frame clones and lacks some. Of about 55,000 clones detected, approximately 85% appear once; the ten largest clones hold approximately 12%. Input material: peripheral blood. All receptors derive from a human donor in a cohort sampled during active COVID-19. CDR3s leave out the opening cysteine and the closing phenylalanine or tryptophan. D genes are given only for firm matches. Expanded clones get a size class; other rows say once, few or many, or leave the size out.

d_gene: -; j_gene: TRBJ2-4; abundance: -; v_gene: TRBV18; CDR3aa: ASSPFTDIQY
d_gene: TRBD2; j_gene: TRBJ2-7; abundance: -; v_gene: TRBV3-1/TRBV3-2; CDR3aa: ASSRGRAGEQY
d_gene: -; j_gene: TRBJ2-3; abundance: -; v_gene: TRBV9; CDR3aa: ASSALRSTDTQY
d_gene: TRBD1; j_gene: TRBJ2-7; abundance: -; v_gene: TRBV7-8; CDR3aa: ASSTGGYEQY
d_gene: -; j_gene: TRBJ1-6; abundance: -; v_gene: TRBV19; CDR3aa: ASSIMGHNSPLH
d_gene: -; j_gene: TRBJ2-3; abundance: -; v_gene: TRBV2; CDR3aa: ASRGGVSTDTQY
d_gene: TRBD2; j_gene: TRBJ2-7; abundance: -; v_gene: TRBV4-2; CDR3aa: ASSHEGRAYEQY
d_gene: -; j_gene: TRBJ1-3; abundance: -; v_gene: TRBV7-2; CDR3aa: ASSLAGGDSGNTIY
d_gene: -; j_gene: TRBJ1-4; abundance: -; v_gene: TRBV4-1; CDR3aa: ASSQGTGVGEKLF
d_gene: -; j_gene: TRBJ2-7; abundance: -; v_gene: TRBV5-1; CDR3aa: ASSLADSRTVQY
d_gene: -; j_gene: TRBJ2-2; abundance: -; v_gene: TRBV9; CDR3aa: ASSVDVGKGAGPGELF
d_gene: TRBD2; j_gene: TRBJ2-1; abundance: many; v_gene: TRBV12-3/TRBV12-4; CDR3aa: ASSFGLGGEQF
d_gene: -; j_gene: TRBJ2-7; abundance: few; v_gene: TRBV19; CDR3aa: ASSAGQSYEQY